A selection of T cell receptor beta chains follows, all from one sample in a study of blood T cell repertoires in COVID-19. Clones were sequenced by immunoSEQ multiplex PCR, and TCRdb holds only the in-frame ones, with some missing. The data contain hundreds of thousands of clones, approximately 83% of them singletons. Material: peripheral blood. These receptors all come from a woman aged 80 or over with acute or convalescent COVID-19. CDR3s include the opening cysteine and the closing phenylalanine or tryptophan. Fields, in order: J gene, CDR3 length, clone size, V gene, CDR3 protein. Size values are once, few and many counts, or a class for expanded clones, and some rows have none.

>TRBJ2-6|17|NA|TRBV27
CASSLEDPTSGANVLTF
>TRBJ1-2|15|few|TRBV6-1
CASSRYRGPNYGYTF
>TRBJ2-7|14|NA|TRBV5-1
CASSLAAGAYEQYF
>TRBJ2-7|11|once|TRBV20-1
CSAGPSYEQYF
>TRBJ2-1|15|NA|TRBV9
CASSPTGLAYNEQFF
>TRBJ2-3|11|NA|TRBV12-3/TRBV12-4
CASTEADTQYF
>TRBJ1-4|15|NA|TRBV28
CASRTADSYNEKLFF
>TRBJ1-1|13|NA|TRBV5-4
CASSLVGAPEAFF
>TRBJ2-3|17|NA|TRBV18
CASSPVGTVLNTDTQYF
>TRBJ1-1|14|NA|TRBV7-8
CASSLVMLATEAFF
>TRBJ1-6|16|few|TRBV3-1/TRBV3-2
CASSQEGAGGNSPLHF
>TRBJ2-7|16|NA|TRBV11-2
CASSPGTLKLPYEQYF
>TRBJ2-7|13|NA|TRBV6-6
CASSTRDRVEQYF
>TRBJ2-5|15|NA|TRBV7-3
CASSLSGGLQETQYF
>TRBJ2-4|17|NA|TRBV3-1/TRBV3-2
CASSQEGSGGPKNIQYF
>TRBJ2-5|13|NA|TRBV3-1/TRBV3-2
CASSSRGGGTQYF
>TRBJ2-5|16|few|TRBV7-9
CASSLGEATRGETQYF
>TRBJ1-1|14|NA|TRBV19
CASRVTGGATEAFF
>TRBJ1-2|13|few|TRBV5-1
CASSSTGEYGYTF
>TRBJ2-1|16|NA|TRBV27
CASSPDRGKGRHEQFF
>TRBJ1-5|12|few|TRBV6-6
CAGGTVNQPQHF
>TRBJ1-4|17|NA|TRBV18
CASSQRTGGYGNEKLFF
>TRBJ1-5|14|few|TRBV3-1/TRBV3-2
CASSQDLQNQPQHF
>TRBJ2-5|15|NA|TRBV5-1
CASSLEGSGRETQYF
>TRBJ1-4|16|NA|TRBV5-6
CASSSADGAANEKLFF
>TRBJ1-5|14|NA|TRBV7-3
CASSPVSSNQPQHF
>TRBJ2-6|16|NA|TRBV5-1
CASSLASGVGANVLTF
>TRBJ2-1|13|NA|TRBV3-1/TRBV3-2
CASSQWLNNEQFF
>TRBJ2-2|15|NA|TRBV7-3
CASSITSGGTGELFF
>TRBJ1-5|13|NA|TRBV2
CASEGTGNQPQHF
>TRBJ2-7|14|NA|TRBV10-3
CAISAGTGVYEQYF
>TRBJ1-5|15|NA|TRBV2
CASRTTGYSNQPQHF
>TRBJ2-2|15|NA|TRBV30
CAWSVLQGDTGELFF
>TRBJ1-1|15|NA|TRBV7-2
CASSLTASMNTEAFF
>TRBJ1-4|16|NA|TRBV19
CASSARGWGQIEKLFF
>TRBJ1-5|16|once|TRBV18
CASSRYQESGNQPQHF
>TRBJ1-3|13|NA|TRBV30
CAWSNRAGNTIYF
>TRBJ2-2|14|NA|TRBV27
CASSLTGNTGELFF
>TRBJ2-3|15|NA|TRBV5-1
CASSLGQAPTDTQYF
>TRBJ2-7|13|NA|TRBV27
CASSSRGLREQYF
>TRBJ2-1|12|NA|TRBV7-6
CARSGDYNEQFF
>TRBJ1-3|15|NA|TRBV5-6
CASSLGGSSGNTIYF
>TRBJ1-1|14|NA|TRBV7-2
CASSLVGAGAEAFF
>TRBJ1-1|15|NA|TRBV7-9
CASSSPGQGITEAFF
>TRBJ2-1|16|NA|TRBV19
CASTLGGGSIYNEQFF
>TRBJ1-2|14|once|TRBV18
CASSPPTGDVGYTF
>TRBJ1-6|15|NA|TRBV7-8
CASSLVASAGSPLHF
>TRBJ2-2|14|NA|TRBV30
CAWSVGSGSRELFF
>TRBJ2-1|18|NA|TRBV14
CASSQGRSGLGTYNEQFF
>TRBJ2-5|14|NA|TRBV4-1
CASSQTLNQETQYF
>TRBJ1-1|13|once|TRBV12-3/TRBV12-4
CASRLQENTEAFF
>TRBJ2-3|16|NA|TRBV5-1
CASSLDSGGPTDTQYF
>TRBJ1-1|13|few|TRBV19
CASSKTDNTEAFF
>TRBJ2-1|16|NA|TRBV9
CASSVDLAVSYNEQFF
>TRBJ2-7|15|NA|TRBV19
CASSIGTGTSSEQYF